Presented here are 32 T cell receptor beta chains from one specimen sequenced in a study of blood T cell repertoires in COVID-19 (dated by TCRdb to 2019 to 2021). The library was made by the immunoSEQ multiplex PCR assay. TCRdb carries this immuneACCESS record with in-frame sequences only. Its versions omit some clonotypes, under half of them owing to an unresolved V gene in the studies checked, with the rest unexplained. The sample profile shows about 260,000 clones; about 88% of them were found once. The ten largest account for about 2.1% of the sample. Sequenced: peripheral blood. Receptor source: a man in his thirties or forties with active or convalescent COVID-19.

V usage is TRBV3-1 (or the pseudogene TRBV3-2) and J usage is TRBJ1-1; 7 bases line up with TRBD1. CDR3 length equals 14 residues. CDR1 and CDR2 (germline): LGHDT, YNNKEL (reference sequence). The ends lost 3 bases at V and 7 bases at J; junction bases unmatched: 8. CDR3 sequence (DNA): TGTGCCAGCAGCCACTACTTCAGGGGGGTTGAAGCTTTCTTT. Translating gives CASSHYFRGVEAFF.

The chain uses TRBV7-2 and TRBJ2-5, with 14 bases identical to TRBD2. The CDR3 extends over 17 amino acids. Germline CDR1 SGHTA, CDR2 FQGNSA. V lost 5 bases to trimming and J lost 3 bases; unmatched junction nucleotides: 8. CDR3 loop: CASSQPGLAGEKETQYF. CDR3 DNA sequence: TGTGCCAGCAGCCAGCCGGGACTAGCGGGGGAAAAAGAGACCCAGTACTTC. The full variable domain, with the rest looked up from reference TRBV7-2 and TRBJ2-5, is GAGVSQSPSNKVTEKGKDVELRCDPISGHTALYWYRQSLGQGLEFLIYFQGNSAPDKSGLPSDRFSAERTGGSVSTLTIQRTQQEDSAVYLCASSQPGLAGEKETQYFGPGTRLLVL.

This chain links TRBV19 with TRBJ1-1, with D maybe TRBD1 (5 bases). The CDR3 contains 18 residues. The germline CDR1 and CDR2 sequences are LNHDA and SQIVND (reference sequence). The V end was cut by 2 bases, the J end by 4 bases, with 23 bases between. CDR3 DNA sequence: TGTGCCAGTAGTATATTTAACAATGGGGCGGGAGTTGGCACTGAAGCTTTCTTT. This encodes CASSIFNNGAGVGTEAFF.

The V call is TRBV19, the J call TRBJ1-6, with a possible D match to TRBD1 (6 bases). Germline V gene sequence: CDR1 LNHDA, CDR2 SQIVND (reference sequence). This CDR3 comprises 15 residues. The V end was cut by 7 bases, the J end by 4 bases, with 14 bases between. For the CDR3, the DNA is TGTGCCAGTACGATAGGACAGCAATATAATTCACCCCTCCACTTT. It is translated as CASTIGQQYNSPLHF. Full variable domain (rest looked up from reference TRBV19 and TRBJ1-6): DGGITQSPKYLFRKEGQNVTLSCEQNLNHDAMYWYRQDPGQGLRLIYYSQIVNDFQKGDIAEGYSVSREKKESFPLTVTSAQKNPTAFYLCASTIGQQYNSPLHFGNGTRLTVT.

This clone came up a few times. The J gene is TRBJ2-2, the V gene TRBV7-2, with D possibly TRBD2 on 5 matching bases. Trimming shortened V by 3 bases and J by 4 bases, and 18 bases separated the two germline ends. Germline CDR1 SGHTA, CDR2 FQGNSA. The CDR3 is 17 amino acids. The CDR3 here is CASSFSLSGAGTGELFF. The DNA for the CDR3 is TGTGCCAGCAGCTTTAGTCTTTCGGGTGCGGGCACCGGGGAGCTGTTTTTT.

This clone was seen only a few times. In DNA form, the CDR3 reads TGTGCCAGCAGCCCCCACCCCGGGGGGAACACTGAAGCTTTCTTT. It is translated as CASSPHPGGNTEAFF. V gene TRBV9 combines with J gene TRBJ1-1; D perhaps matches TRBD1 (5 bases). The V and J ends lost 4 bases and 1 base respectively, with 14 bases between them. The CDR3 length is 15 residues. In germline, CDR1 is SGDLS, CDR2 YYNGEE.

The J gene is TRBJ1-1, the V gene TRBV13, with D unclear. Germline CDR1 reads PRHDT; CDR2 reads FYEKMQ (reference sequence). The CDR3 extends over 16 amino acids. The V gene lost 5 bases and the J gene lost 6 bases, with 22 bases spanning the gap. In nucleotides, the CDR3 is TGTGCCAGCAGCCCCCCCCGCGGAGGCTATATCTCTGAAGCTTTCTTT. This gives the protein CASSPPRGGYISEAFF.

The V gene is TRBV4-3, the J gene TRBJ2-3; 8 nucleotides align to TRBD2. CDR1 LGHNA and CDR2 YSLEER come from the germline V gene. The trim removed 2 bases at V and 4 bases at J, leaving 5 bases unmatched. The CDR3 has 15 residues. Here the CDR3 DNA reads TGCGCCAGCAGCCAAAAAACGGGGGGGCCAGATACGCAGTATTTT. It codes for CASSQKTGGPDTQYF.

This clone has only a few counts. The chain combines TRBV7-8 with TRBJ2-2; no clear D gene. Germline CDR1 SGHVS, CDR2 FQNEAQ. CDR3 length: 16 residues. V was clipped by 5 bases and J by 0 bases, with 13 bases between them. This chain's CDR3 is CASSPLIGTNTGELFF. CDR3 DNA: TGTGCCAGCAGCCCGTTGATCGGTACGAACACCGGGGAGCTGTTTTTT.

This sequence joins TRBV4-1 and TRBJ1-4; 8 bases fit TRBD1. CDR1 is MGHRA, CDR2 YSYEKL, per germline. There are 15 residues in the CDR3. Trimming removed 4 bases from V and 7 bases from J; junction bases left unmatched: 8. CDR3 in DNA: TGCGCCAGCAGCCCTGGAGGACAGGGAGGTGAAAAACTGTTTTTT. It specifies CASSPGGQGGEKLFF.

The chain joins TRBV3-1 (or the pseudogene TRBV3-2) to TRBJ2-7, with D unresolved. CDR1 and CDR2 (germline): LGHDT, YNNKEL (reference sequence). This CDR3 has 14 residues. V dropped 4 bases and J dropped 5 bases, with 15 bases sitting between them. This CDR3 is CASSRLGEQNEQYF. In DNA, the CDR3 is TGTGCCAGCAGCCGCCTGGGCGAGCAGAACGAGCAGTACTTC.

The CDR3 sequence is CATSGETGTGVEKLFF. In DNA form, the CDR3 reads TGTGCCACCAGCGGCGAGACCGGGACAGGGGTTGAAAAACTGTTTTTT. V usage is TRBV15 and J usage is TRBJ1-4, with 10 bases lining up with TRBD1. V gave up 5 bases and J gave up 7 bases; unmatched junction bases: 10. CDR1 is LNHNV and CDR2 is YYDKDF in the germline V gene (reference sequence). The CDR3 contains 16 residues.

The CDR3 protein is CASSLGGGVPNYGYTF. The DNA of the CDR3 is TGTGCCAGCAGCTTAGGTGGCGGGGTACCTAACTATGGCTACACCTTC. This chain links TRBV7-6 with TRBJ1-2; D remains ambiguous. Between the trimmed V and J ends, which lost 1 base and 0 bases, there was a span of 12 bases. CDR3 length: 16 residues. In germline, CDR1 is SGHVS, CDR2 FNYEAQ.

This chain links TRBV14 with TRBJ2-1, with TRBD2 matching 9 bases. The CDR3 runs to 12 residues. Germline-derived CDR1 and CDR2 are SGHDN and FVKESK. Losses at the gene ends were 2 bases for V and 10 bases for J; bases not matched to a gene: 0. CDR3 nucleotides: TGTGCCAGCAGCCAAAGCGGGGGGGAGCAGTTCTTC. Protein: CASSQSGGEQFF.

The CDR3 DNA reads TGTGCCAGCAGCCGGAACCTAGCGGGGGGACAAGAGACCCAGTACTTC. Amino acids: CASSRNLAGGQETQYF. This rearrangement joins TRBV7-9 to TRBJ2-5, with 11 bases aligning to TRBD2. The CDR3 covers 16 residues. Germline V gene lookup returns CDR1 SEHNR and CDR2 FQNEAQ (reference sequence). V gave up 5 bases and J gave up 2 bases; unmatched junction bases: 7. The full variable domain, completed using reference TRBV7-9 and TRBJ2-5, is DTGVSQNPRHKITKRGQNVTFRCDPISEHNRLYWYRQTLGQGPEFLTYFQNEAQLEKSRLLSDRFSAERPKGSFSTLEIQRTEQGDSAMYLCASSRNLAGGQETQYFGPGTRLLVL.

J is TRBJ2-2 and V is TRBV9; 7 nucleotides match TRBD1. The CDR3 has 16 residues. Germline assignment: CDR1 SGDLS and CDR2 YYNGEE. The trim removed 2 bases at V and 1 base at J, leaving 5 bases unmatched. The CDR3 coding sequence is TGTGCCAGCAGCGTCCACAGGGGCGGGAACACCGGGGAGCTGTTTTTT. The encoded protein is CASSVHRGGNTGELFF.

This chain connects TRBV5-1 to TRBJ1-2; TRBD1 agrees at 12 bases. Germline CDR1 is SGHRS and CDR2 is YFSETQ. Germline trimming cut 4 bases from V and 7 bases from J; bases unmatched to any gene: 11. The CDR3 runs 16 residues. DNA for the CDR3: TGCGCCAGCAGCCCAGGGACAGGGGGCGGTTTTGGTGGCTACACCTTC. Residues: CASSPGTGGGFGGYTF.

J is TRBJ1-3 and V is TRBV27; TRBD1 might be the D (6 bases). Trimming stripped 5 bases from V and 0 bases from J, with 11 bases between. Germline loops: CDR1 MNHEY, CDR2 SMNVEV (reference sequence). The CDR3 totals 15 residues. The CDR3 DNA is TGTGCCAGCAGTAGCAGGGGTTTCTCTGGAAACACCATATATTTT. It yields the protein CASSSRGFSGNTIYF.

This chain links TRBV5-6 with TRBJ1-3; D uncertain. Germline V gene data show CDR1 as SGHDT and CDR2 as YYEEEE. Between the trimmed V and J ends, which lost 1 base and 4 bases, there was a span of 6 bases. CDR3 length: 13 amino acids. The CDR3 sequence is CASSLNWGNTIYF. Written as DNA, the CDR3 is TGTGCCAGCAGCTTGAACTGGGGAAACACCATATATTTT.

This clone has just a few counts. The chain couples TRBV3-1 (or the pseudogene TRBV3-2) to TRBJ1-2; D is unclear. Germline CDR1 is LGHDT and CDR2 is YNNKEL (reference sequence). The CDR3 has 16 amino acids. V gave up 4 bases and J gave up 3 bases, with 18 bases separating them. The CDR3 DNA follows: TGTGCCAGCAGCCCCTCCCTGCTTAGCCATTACTATGGCTACACCTTC. This translates into CASSPSLLSHYYGYTF.

In its sample, this clone was seen once. The chain joins TRBV5-1 to TRBJ2-3; D might be TRBD1 (6 bases). Trimming pared 0 bases from V and 1 base from J, leaving 12 bases between. The V gene's germline CDR1 is SGHRS and CDR2 YFSETQ. The CDR3 is made up of 16 amino acids. The CDR3 bases are TGCGCCAGCAGCTTGGGGGGGCTTTCCGGCACAGATACGCAGTATTTT. Its protein is CASSLGGLSGTDTQYF.

The chain uses TRBV5-8 and TRBJ1-6, with TRBD1 identical over 7 bases. Germline V gives CDR1 SGHTS, CDR2 YDEGEE. Losses at the gene ends were 1 base for V and 10 bases for J; bases not matched to a gene: 8. This CDR3 region has 15 residues. CDR3 DNA: TGTGCCAGCAGCTTGATGAGAGGGGGCGTCTCACCCCTCCACTTT. Its protein is CASSLMRGGVSPLHF.

This clone was seen a handful of times. V and J are TRBV4-3 and TRBJ2-7; 7 bases are shared with TRBD1. Per the germline V gene, CDR1 is LGHNA and CDR2 is YSLEER. The CDR3 is made up of 17 amino acids. The junction had 10 bases not matched to a gene; V was cut back by 0 bases and J by 2 bases. The CDR3, as DNA: TGCGCCAGCAGCCAAGATCTGCAGGCAGGGGGTACCTACGAGCAGTACTTC. This codes for CASSQDLQAGGTYEQYF.

In its sample, this clone was seen a few times. This chain joins TRBV4-1 and TRBJ2-1, with TRBD2 matching 12 bases. CDR3 length: 18 amino acids. CDR1 MGHRA and CDR2 YSYEKL come from the germline V gene. With V trimmed by 1 base and J by 3 bases, 7 bases remained unmatched. The CDR3 loop reads CASSQALTSGGGYNEQFF. For the CDR3, the DNA is TGCGCCAGCAGCCAAGCTCTGACTAGCGGGGGAGGCTACAATGAGCAGTTCTTC.

This chain joins TRBV30 and TRBJ1-2; D gene uncertain. V shed 0 bases and J shed 8 bases, with 10 bases lying between them. The CDR3 covers 12 residues. In germline, CDR1 is GTSNPN, CDR2 SVGIG (reference sequence). The CDR3 reads CAWSVRSSGYTF. The CDR3 DNA reads as TGTGCCTGGAGTGTACGGTCGTCCGGCTACACCTTC.

The chain links TRBV2 to TRBJ1-4; 10 bases fit TRBD1. With 4 bases clipped from V and 8 bases from J, the junction kept 10 bases outside the gene matches. Germline lookup yields CDR1 SNHLY and CDR2 FYNNEI. The CDR3 totals 16 residues. CDR3 sequence: CASSGPGTGAGEKLFF. CDR3 coding DNA: TGTGCCAGCAGTGGTCCCGGGACAGGGGCAGGGGAAAAACTGTTTTTT. Combining the CDR3 with reference TRBV2 and TRBJ1-4 gives the whole variable domain EPEVTQTPSHQVTQMGQEVILRCVPISNHLYFYWYRQILGQKVEFLVSFYNNEISEKSEIFDDQFSVERPDGSNFTLKIRSTKLEDSAMYFCASSGPGTGAGEKLFFGSGTQLSVL.

The chain couples TRBV12-1 to TRBJ1-2. TRBV12-1 is a pseudogene segment. This CDR3 region has 13 residues. CDR3 residues: CASSFARGDGYTF. The CDR3 DNA reads as TGTGCCAGCAGCTTTGCTCGGGGGGATGGCTACACCTTC.

This rearrangement joins TRBV9 to TRBJ1-2; no firm D call. Germline CDR1 is SGDLS and CDR2 is YYNGEE. The V gene lost 1 base and the J gene lost 7 bases, with 14 bases spanning the gap. The CDR3 consists of 14 residues. CDR3 nucleotide sequence: TGTGCCAGCAGCGTAACGAGGGAGGGCGGTGGCTACACCTTC. It specifies CASSVTREGGGYTF. Variable domain in full (rest from reference TRBV9 and TRBJ1-2): DSGVTQTPKHLITATGQRVTLRCSPRSGDLSVYWYQQSLDQGLQFLIQYYNGEERAKGNILERFSAQQFPDLHSELNLSSLELGDSALYFCASSVTREGGGYTFGSGTRLTVV.

The gene calls are TRBV5-1 and TRBJ1-1; the match to TRBD1 covers 7 bases. The germline CDR1 and CDR2 sequences are SGHRS and YFSETQ. V dropped 4 bases and J dropped 9; count of bases not matched to a gene: 6. The CDR3 sequence is 12 residues long. The CDR3, as DNA: TGCGCCAGCAGCCTAGACAGGGTTCAAGCTTTCTTT. It yields the protein CASSLDRVQAFF. The full variable domain, with the rest looked up from reference TRBV5-1 and TRBJ1-1, is KAGVTQTPRYLIKTRGQQVTLSCSPISGHRSVSWYQQTPGQGLQFLFEYFSETQRNKGNFPGRFSGRQFSNSRSEMNVSTLELGDSALYLCASSLDRVQAFFGQGTRLTVV.

V gene TRBV4-3 combines with J gene TRBJ2-6, with TRBD1 matching 8 bases. This CDR3 is built from 15 residues. Germline V lookup: CDR1 LGHNA, CDR2 YSLEER. V shed 4 bases, J shed 3 bases, and the junction held 2 bases outside the gene matches. The CDR3 nucleotides are TGCGCCAGCAGCCCCGGACAGGGTGGGGCCAACGTCCTGACTTTC. It codes for CASSPGQGGANVLTF.

The chain carries TRBV4-2 and TRBJ2-1; 8 bases align to TRBD2. CDR3 size: 17 residues. Germline V lookup: CDR1 LGHNA, CDR2 YNFKEQ. Trimming cost V 0 bases and J 5 bases; bases outside gene matches: 9. The CDR3: CASSQDLASGYDNEQFF. In DNA, the CDR3 is TGTGCCAGCAGCCAAGATCTTGCTAGCGGGTACGACAATGAGCAGTTCTTC.

The chain carries TRBV19 and TRBJ2-1; 9 nucleotides agree with TRBD2. The V gene's germline CDR1 is LNHDA and CDR2 SQIVND (reference sequence). Trimming cost V 6 bases and J 4 bases; bases outside gene matches: 4. The CDR3 covers 14 residues. In DNA form, the CDR3 reads TGTGCCAGTAGAGGGCGGGGGGGATACAATGAGCAGTTCTTC. Translating gives CASRGRGGYNEQFF.